The clone carrying this TCR beta chain was counted at least ten times. Its antigen is not known. The sample belongs to a study of CD8+CD57+ T cells in acquired aplastic anemia. Overall study: On average, sorted CD4+ and CD8+ cells gave about 2.9 ug of DNA. An average of around 11 million reads for CD4+ cells was obtained from healthy donors.

According to the study, genomic DNA was the template for TCR beta VDJ and CDR3 profiling. Each CDR3 protein is one row after TCRdb ran MiXCR on the reads. The top ten hold 8% to 9.5% of the sample, which has more than 100,000 distinct CDR3 sequences, 41% seen once. Germline lookup yields CDR1 SGDLS and CDR2 YYNGEE. V was pared by 2 bases and J by 4 bases, with 9 bases between. The CDR3 loop spans 13 amino acids. General study points: Patients showed no significant difference from controls in CD8+ Simpson's diversity. Twenty-nine was the count of CD8+ CDR3 sequences that patients shared with controls.

The chain has TRBV9 and TRBJ2-5; D is perhaps TRBD2 (5 bases). Sequenced: sorted CD4+, CD8+, or CD8+CD57+ T cells (not recorded which) from PBMCs. This TCR was recovered from a human donor in good health, serving as a control. The CDR3 nucleotides read TGTGCCAGCAGCGTCGCGGGCGGAGAGACCCAGTACTTC. It codes for CASSVAGGETQYF.